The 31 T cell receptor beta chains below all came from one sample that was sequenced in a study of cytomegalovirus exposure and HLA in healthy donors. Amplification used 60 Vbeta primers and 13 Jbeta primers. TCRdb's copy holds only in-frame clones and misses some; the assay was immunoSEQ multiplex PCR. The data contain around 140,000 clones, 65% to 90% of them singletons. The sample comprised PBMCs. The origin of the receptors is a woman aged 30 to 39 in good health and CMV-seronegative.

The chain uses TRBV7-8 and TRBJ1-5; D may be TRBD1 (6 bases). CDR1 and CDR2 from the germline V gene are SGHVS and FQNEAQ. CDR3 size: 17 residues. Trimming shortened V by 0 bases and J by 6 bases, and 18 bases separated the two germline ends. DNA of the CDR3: TGTGCCAGCAGCTTAGCCTCGACAGGTTTGAGGGGTCAGCCCCAGCATTTT. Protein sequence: CASSLASTGLRGQPQHF.

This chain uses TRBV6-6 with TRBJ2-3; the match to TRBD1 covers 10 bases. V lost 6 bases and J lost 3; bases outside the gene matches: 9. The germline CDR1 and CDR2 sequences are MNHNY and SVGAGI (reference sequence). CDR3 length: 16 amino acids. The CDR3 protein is CASSLLRDRGTDTQYF. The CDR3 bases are TGTGCCAGCAGCTTACTCCGGGACAGGGGAACAGATACGCAGTATTTT.

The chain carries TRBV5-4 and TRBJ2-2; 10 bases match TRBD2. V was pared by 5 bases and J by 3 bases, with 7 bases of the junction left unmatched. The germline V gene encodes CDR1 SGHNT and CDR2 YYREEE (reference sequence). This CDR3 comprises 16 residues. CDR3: CASSPVAGGYTGELFF. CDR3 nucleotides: TGTGCCAGCAGTCCTGTAGCGGGGGGATACACCGGGGAGCTGTTTTTT.

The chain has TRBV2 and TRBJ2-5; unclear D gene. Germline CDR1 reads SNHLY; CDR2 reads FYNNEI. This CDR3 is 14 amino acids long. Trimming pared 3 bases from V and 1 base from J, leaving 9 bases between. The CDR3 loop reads CASSEILPQETQYF. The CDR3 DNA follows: TGTGCCAGCAGTGAGATTCTACCCCAAGAGACCCAGTACTTC.

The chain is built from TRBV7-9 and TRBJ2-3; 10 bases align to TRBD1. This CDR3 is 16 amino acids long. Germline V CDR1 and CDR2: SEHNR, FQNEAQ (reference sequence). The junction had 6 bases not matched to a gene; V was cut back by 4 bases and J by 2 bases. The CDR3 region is CASSYGQGVNTDTQYF. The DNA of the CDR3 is TGTGCCAGCAGCTACGGACAGGGGGTTAACACAGATACGCAGTATTTT.

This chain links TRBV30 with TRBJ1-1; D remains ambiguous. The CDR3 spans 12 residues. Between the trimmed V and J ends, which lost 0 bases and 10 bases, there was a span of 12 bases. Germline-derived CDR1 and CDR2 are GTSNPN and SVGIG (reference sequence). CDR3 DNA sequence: TGTGCCTGGAGTGTATCACCGGCGGCAGCTTTCTTT. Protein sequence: CAWSVSPAAAFF.

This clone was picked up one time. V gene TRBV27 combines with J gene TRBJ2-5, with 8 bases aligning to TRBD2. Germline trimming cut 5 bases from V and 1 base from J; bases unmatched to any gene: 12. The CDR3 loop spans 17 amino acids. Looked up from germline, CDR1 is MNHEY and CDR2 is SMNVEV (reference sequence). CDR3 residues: CASSRRGGPPFQETQYF. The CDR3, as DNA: TGTGCCAGCAGTCGACGGGGGGGGCCTCCCTTCCAAGAGACCCAGTACTTC.

The CDR3 nucleotides read TGTGCCAGCACCTGGGACATCTACGAGCAGTACTTC. It is translated as CASTWDIYEQYF. This sequence joins TRBV6-1 and TRBJ2-7; tentative D call: TRBD1 (6 bases). Between the trimmed V and J ends, which lost 7 bases and 3 bases, there was a span of 10 bases. The CDR3 has 12 amino acids. Looked up from germline, CDR1 is MNHNS and CDR2 is SASEGT.

CDR3 loop: CASSPRAGGLATDTQYF. In DNA, the CDR3 is TGTGCCAGCAGCCCAAGGGCGGGGGGCCTAGCCACAGATACGCAGTATTTT. This chain connects TRBV7-6 to TRBJ2-3; 8 nucleotides agree with TRBD2. This CDR3 region has 17 residues. CDR1 and CDR2 (germline): SGHVS, FNYEAQ. Trimming at V came to 5 bases and at J to 2 bases, leaving 12 bases not matched to a gene.

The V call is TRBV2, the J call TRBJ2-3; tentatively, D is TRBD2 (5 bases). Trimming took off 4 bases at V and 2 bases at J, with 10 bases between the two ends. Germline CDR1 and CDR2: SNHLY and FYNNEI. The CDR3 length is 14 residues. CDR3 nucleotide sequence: TGTGCCAGCAGTGTCCGACTATTCACAGATACGCAGTATTTT. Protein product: CASSVRLFTDTQYF. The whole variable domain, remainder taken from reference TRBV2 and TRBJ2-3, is EPEVTQTPSHQVTQMGQEVILRCVPISNHLYFYWYRQILGQKVEFLVSFYNNEISEKSEIFDDQFSVERPDGSNFTLKIRSTKLEDSAMYFCASSVRLFTDTQYFGPGTRLTVL.

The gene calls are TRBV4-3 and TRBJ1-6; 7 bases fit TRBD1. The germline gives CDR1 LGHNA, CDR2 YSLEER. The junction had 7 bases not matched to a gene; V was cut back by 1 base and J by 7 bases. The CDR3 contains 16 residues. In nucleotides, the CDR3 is TGCGCCAGCAGCCAAGTTCCGGGACAGCCGAATTCACCCCTCCACTTT. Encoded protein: CASSQVPGQPNSPLHF.

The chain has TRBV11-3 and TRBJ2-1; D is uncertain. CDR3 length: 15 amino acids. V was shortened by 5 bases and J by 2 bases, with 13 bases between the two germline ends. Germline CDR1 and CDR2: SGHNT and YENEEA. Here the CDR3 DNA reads TGTGCCAGCAGCCCCGGTCAGGCACCCTACAATGAGCAGTTCTTC. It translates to CASSPGQAPYNEQFF.

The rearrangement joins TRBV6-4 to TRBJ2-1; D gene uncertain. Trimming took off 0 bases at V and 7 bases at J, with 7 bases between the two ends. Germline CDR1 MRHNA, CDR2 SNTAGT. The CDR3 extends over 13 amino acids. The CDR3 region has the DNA TGTGCCAGCAGTGACTCTGAGGCTAATGAGCAGTTCTTC. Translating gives CASSDSEANEQFF.

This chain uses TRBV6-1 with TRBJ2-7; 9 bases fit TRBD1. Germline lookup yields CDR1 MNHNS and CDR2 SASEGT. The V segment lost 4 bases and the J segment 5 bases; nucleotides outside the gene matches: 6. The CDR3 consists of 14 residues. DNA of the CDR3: TGTGCCAGCAGTGTACCGGGACAGGGAAACGAGCAGTACTTC. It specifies CASSVPGQGNEQYF.

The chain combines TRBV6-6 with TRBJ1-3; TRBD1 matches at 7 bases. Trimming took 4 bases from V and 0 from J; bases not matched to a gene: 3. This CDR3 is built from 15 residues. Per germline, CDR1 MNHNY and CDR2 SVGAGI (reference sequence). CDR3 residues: CASSFRTGSGNTIYF. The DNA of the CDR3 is TGTGCCAGCAGTTTCCGGACAGGCTCTGGAAACACCATATATTTT.

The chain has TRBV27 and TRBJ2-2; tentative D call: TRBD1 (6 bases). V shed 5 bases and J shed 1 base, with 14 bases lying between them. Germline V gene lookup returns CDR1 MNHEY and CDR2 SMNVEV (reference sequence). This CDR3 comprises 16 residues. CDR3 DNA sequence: TGTGCCAGCAGTCCGACCCTGACAGGGAACACCGGGGAGCTGTTTTTT. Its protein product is CASSPTLTGNTGELFF.

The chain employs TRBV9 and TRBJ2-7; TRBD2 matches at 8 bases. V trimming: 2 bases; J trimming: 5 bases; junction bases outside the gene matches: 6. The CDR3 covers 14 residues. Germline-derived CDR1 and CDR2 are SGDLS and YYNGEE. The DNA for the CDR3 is TGTGCCAGCAGCGTCCAGCGGGAGCCCCACGAGCAGTACTTC. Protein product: CASSVQREPHEQYF.

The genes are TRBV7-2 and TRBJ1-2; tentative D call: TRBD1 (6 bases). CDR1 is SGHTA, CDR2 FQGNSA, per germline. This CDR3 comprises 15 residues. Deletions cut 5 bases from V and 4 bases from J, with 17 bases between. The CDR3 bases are TGTGCCAGCAGCACTAACTATGGGGGCACCTATGGCTACACCTTC. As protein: CASSTNYGGTYGYTF.

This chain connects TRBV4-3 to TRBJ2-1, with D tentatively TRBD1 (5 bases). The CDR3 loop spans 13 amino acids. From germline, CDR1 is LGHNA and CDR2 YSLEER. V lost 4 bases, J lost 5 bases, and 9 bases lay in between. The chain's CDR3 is CASSLFRDNEQFF. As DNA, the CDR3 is TGCGCCAGCAGCCTATTCAGGGACAATGAGCAGTTCTTC.

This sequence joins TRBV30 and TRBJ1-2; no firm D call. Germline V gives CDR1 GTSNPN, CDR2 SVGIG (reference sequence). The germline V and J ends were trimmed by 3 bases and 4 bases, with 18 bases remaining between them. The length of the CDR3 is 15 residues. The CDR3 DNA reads TGTGCCTGGAGATTTAGGAGTACTTTTCTCTATGGCTACACCTTC. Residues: CAWRFRSTFLYGYTF.

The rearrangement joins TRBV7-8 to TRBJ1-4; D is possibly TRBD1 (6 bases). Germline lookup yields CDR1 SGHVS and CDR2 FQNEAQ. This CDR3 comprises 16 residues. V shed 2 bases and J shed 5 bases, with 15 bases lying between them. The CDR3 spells CASSLSSSRGNEKLFF. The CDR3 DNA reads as TGTGCCAGCAGCTTATCGTCTTCCAGGGGAAATGAAAAACTGTTTTTT.

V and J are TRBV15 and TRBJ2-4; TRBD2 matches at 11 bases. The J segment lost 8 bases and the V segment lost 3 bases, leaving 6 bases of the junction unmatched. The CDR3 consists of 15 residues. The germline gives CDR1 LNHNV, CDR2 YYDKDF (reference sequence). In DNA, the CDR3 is TGTGCCACCAGCAGGTCTAGCGGGGGGATTGACATTCAGTACTTC. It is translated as CATSRSSGGIDIQYF.

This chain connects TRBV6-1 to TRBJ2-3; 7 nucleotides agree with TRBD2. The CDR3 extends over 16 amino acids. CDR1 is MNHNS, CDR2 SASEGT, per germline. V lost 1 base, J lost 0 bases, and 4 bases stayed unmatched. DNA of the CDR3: TGTGCCAGCAGTGAAGGCGGGGGTCAAAGCACAGATACGCAGTATTTT. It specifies CASSEGGGQSTDTQYF.

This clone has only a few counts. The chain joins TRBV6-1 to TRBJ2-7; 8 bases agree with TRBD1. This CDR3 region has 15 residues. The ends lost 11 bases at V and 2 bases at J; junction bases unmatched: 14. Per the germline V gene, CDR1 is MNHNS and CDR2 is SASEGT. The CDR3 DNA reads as TGTGCCTCCGGGGGTCCCGACAGGGGACCCTACGAGCAGTACTTC. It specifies CASGGPDRGPYEQYF.

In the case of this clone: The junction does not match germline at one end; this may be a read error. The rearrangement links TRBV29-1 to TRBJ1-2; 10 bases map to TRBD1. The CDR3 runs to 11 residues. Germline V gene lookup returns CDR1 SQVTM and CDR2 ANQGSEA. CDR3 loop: CSVEDRQGAPF. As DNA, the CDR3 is TGCAGCGTTGAAGATAGACAGGGGGCCCCCTTC.

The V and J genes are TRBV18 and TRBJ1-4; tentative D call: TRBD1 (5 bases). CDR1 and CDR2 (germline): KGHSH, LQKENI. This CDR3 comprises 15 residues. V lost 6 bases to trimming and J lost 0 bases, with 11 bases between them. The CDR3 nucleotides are TGTGCCAGCTCCGGGTTAGGGGCAACTAATGAAAAACTGTTTTTT. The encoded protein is CASSGLGATNEKLFF. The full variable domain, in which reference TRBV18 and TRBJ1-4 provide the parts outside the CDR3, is NAGVMQNPRHLVRRRGQEARLRCSPMKGHSHVYWYRQLPEEGLKFMVYLQKENIIDESGMPKERFSAEFPKEGPSILRIQQVVRGDSAAYFCASSGLGATNEKLFFGSGTQLSVL.

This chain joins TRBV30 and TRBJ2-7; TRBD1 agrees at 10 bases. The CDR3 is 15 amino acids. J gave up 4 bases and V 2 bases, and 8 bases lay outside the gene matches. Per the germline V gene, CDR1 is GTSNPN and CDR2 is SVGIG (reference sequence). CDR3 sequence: CAWSPFRDRGYEQYF. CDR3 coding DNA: TGTGCCTGGAGTCCTTTCCGGGACAGGGGATACGAGCAGTACTTC.

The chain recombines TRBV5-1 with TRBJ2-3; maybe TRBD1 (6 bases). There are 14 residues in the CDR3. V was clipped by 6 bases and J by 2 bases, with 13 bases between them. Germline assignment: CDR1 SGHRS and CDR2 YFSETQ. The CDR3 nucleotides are TGCGCCAGCAAACGGGACACTACCACAGATACGCAGTATTTT. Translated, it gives CASKRDTTTDTQYF.

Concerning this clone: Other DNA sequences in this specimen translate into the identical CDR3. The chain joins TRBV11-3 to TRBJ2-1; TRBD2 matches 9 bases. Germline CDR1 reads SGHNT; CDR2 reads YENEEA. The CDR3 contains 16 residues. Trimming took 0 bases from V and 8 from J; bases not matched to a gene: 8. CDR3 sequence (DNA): TGTGCCAGCAGCTTAGATGGGCGGGGGGGCCGGGATGAGCAGTTCTTC. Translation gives CASSLDGRGGRDEQFF.

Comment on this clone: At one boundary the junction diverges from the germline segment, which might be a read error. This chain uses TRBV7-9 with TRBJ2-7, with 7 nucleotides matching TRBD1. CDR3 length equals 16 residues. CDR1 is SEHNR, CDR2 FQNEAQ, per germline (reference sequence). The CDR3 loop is CSSSPWLRQGSYEQYF. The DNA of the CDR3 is TGTTCCAGCAGCCCGTGGCTGAGACAGGGTAGCTACGAGCAGTACTTC. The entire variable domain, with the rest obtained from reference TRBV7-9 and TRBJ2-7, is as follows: DTGVSQNPRHKITKRGQNVTFRCDPISEHNRLYWYRQTLGQGPEFLTYFQNEAQLEKSRLLSDRFSAERPKGSFSTLEIQRTEQGDSAMYLCSSSPWLRQGSYEQYFGPGTRLTVT.

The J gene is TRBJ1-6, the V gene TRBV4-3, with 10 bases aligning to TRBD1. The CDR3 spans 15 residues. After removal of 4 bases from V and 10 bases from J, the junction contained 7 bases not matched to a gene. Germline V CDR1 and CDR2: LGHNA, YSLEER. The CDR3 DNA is TGCGCCAGCAGCCTCCGGACAGGGGGGAACTCACCCCTCCACTTT. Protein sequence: CASSLRTGGNSPLHF.